This T cell receptor beta chain was recorded in a study of blood T cell repertoires in COVID-19. Study-level background: PBMCs, B-cell-depleted T cells, or T cells provided the cDNA or gDNA that made up the material.

Trimming removed 0 bases at V and 9 bases at J, with 13 bases between. The CDR3 is made up of 13 amino acids. Germline lookup yields CDR1 SGHDT and CDR2 YYEEEE. Authors' processing steps: Reference gene primer amplification in the assay estimated nucleated cell counts. Here immunoSEQ multiplex PCR was the method, and the copy in TCRdb shows in-frame clones only, minus some. The V and J calls and clone size are taken from that table; D and trimming were inferred from the DNA. The sample lists about 95,000 clones, approximately 81% seen once, with 25% in the top ten. The source is a man older than 75 with active or convalescent COVID-19. Source material: peripheral blood. This chain joins TRBV5-6 and TRBJ2-7; D is ambiguous. The CDR3 sequence: CASSLGSPLGQYF. In nucleotides, the CDR3 is TGTGCCAGCAGCTTGGGTTCCCCGCTAGGGCAGTACTTC.